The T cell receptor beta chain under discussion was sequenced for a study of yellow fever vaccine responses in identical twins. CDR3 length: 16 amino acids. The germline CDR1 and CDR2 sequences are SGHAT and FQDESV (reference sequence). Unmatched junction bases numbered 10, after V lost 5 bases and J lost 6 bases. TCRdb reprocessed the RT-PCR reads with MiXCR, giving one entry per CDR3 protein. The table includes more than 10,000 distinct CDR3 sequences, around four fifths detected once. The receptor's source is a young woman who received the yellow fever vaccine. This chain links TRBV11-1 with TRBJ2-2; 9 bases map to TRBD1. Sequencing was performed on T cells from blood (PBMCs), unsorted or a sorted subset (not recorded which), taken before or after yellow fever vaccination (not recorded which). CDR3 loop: CASSPHLRTGAGELFF. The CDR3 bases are TGTGCCAGCAGCCCGCACTTACGGACAGGGGCCGGGGAGCTGTTTTTT.